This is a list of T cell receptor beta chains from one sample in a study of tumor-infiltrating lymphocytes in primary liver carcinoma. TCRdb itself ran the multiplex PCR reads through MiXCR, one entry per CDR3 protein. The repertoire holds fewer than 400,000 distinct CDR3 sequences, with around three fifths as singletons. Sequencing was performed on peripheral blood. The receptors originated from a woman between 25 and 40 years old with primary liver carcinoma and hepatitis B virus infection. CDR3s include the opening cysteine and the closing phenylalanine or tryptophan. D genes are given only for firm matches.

CSVKGGWETQYF	TRBV29-1	12	TRBJ2-5	NA
CASSLESQRETQYF	TRBV5-4	14	TRBJ2-5	NA
CTSSFGDDSYNEQFF	TRBV11-3	15	TRBJ2-1	NA
CASSRTLRGRGEWTNQPQHF	TRBV18	20	TRBJ1-5	NA
CAISESDRRNNEQFF	TRBV10-3	15	TRBJ2-1	TRBD1
CASSHREGSTSDSSRAGELFF	TRBV5-6	21	TRBJ2-2	NA
CASSARQGKETEAFF	TRBV12-3/TRBV12-4	15	TRBJ1-1	TRBD1
CASSLGDFFYNEQLF	TRBV7-9	15	TRBJ2-1	NA
CASSYSWKEEELFF	TRBV6-5	14	TRBJ2-2	NA
CASSGILAGFYEQYF	TRBV6-1	15	TRBJ2-7	TRBD2
CASSLAPAGTSYNEQFF	TRBV7-8	17	TRBJ2-1	NA
CSVEFEHGRNTEAFF	TRBV29-1	15	TRBJ1-1	NA
CASSLIGVAGDTQYF	TRBV28	15	TRBJ2-3	TRBD2
CASSWRGLAGARSGELFF	TRBV12-3/TRBV12-4	18	TRBJ2-2	TRBD2
CASILVSRVSVELFF	TRBV12-3/TRBV12-4	15	TRBJ2-2	NA
CASRQPGPSNNEQFF	TRBV6-5	15	TRBJ2-1	NA
CVSSDLGGYTF	TRBV6-2/TRBV6-3	11	TRBJ1-2	NA
CASSLLYTDTQYF	TRBV7-3	13	TRBJ2-3	NA
CASIPPGGGPQYF	TRBV12-3/TRBV12-4	13	TRBJ2-3	TRBD2
CATSDAKYQPQHF	TRBV24-1	13	TRBJ1-5	NA
CASSERGGEGQPQHF	TRBV5-1	15	TRBJ1-5	NA
CSVAGGQGIETQYF	TRBV29-1	14	TRBJ2-5	TRBD2
CVSRETTYEQYF	TRBV28	12	TRBJ2-7	NA
CANSFGGPGYGYTF	TRBV11-2	14	TRBJ1-2	NA
CAWSVLGATEAFF	TRBV30	13	TRBJ1-1	NA
CASSPIETSGYEQYF	TRBV12-3/TRBV12-4	15	TRBJ2-7	NA
CASSFWTDTQYF	TRBV12-3/TRBV12-4	12	TRBJ2-3	NA
CASFGLAGGLLWNEQFF	TRBV2	17	TRBJ2-1	TRBD2
CACSRAGPSSEQFF	TRBV14	14	TRBJ2-1	NA